The source of this T cell receptor (beta chain) is a study of beta chain features in type 1 diabetes. Study-wide results and caveats: Significant though moderate, a shortening of TCRB CDR3s appeared in all four CD4+ subsets of Type 1 diabetes patients.

Sorting gave populations that all exceeded 98% purity. Sequencing targeted expressed TCRB transcripts, as all isolated RNA had been reverse transcribed. The data were produced by immunoSEQ multiplex PCR, yet TCRdb's version contains in-frame clones alone and is incomplete. The table has some 660,000 clones, 11% to 15% seen once. This clone was counted between two and nine times. Antigen unknown. The V gene lost 2 bases and the J gene lost 4 bases, with 12 bases spanning the gap. CDR3 length equals 15 residues. Germline CDR1 MNHEY, CDR2 SVGAGI. The chain uses TRBV6-5 and TRBJ2-1; weak D call: TRBD2 (6 bases). Material for sequencing was naive CD4+ T cells from blood. This clonotype was sampled from a man younger than 35 with type 1 diabetes. The DNA of the CDR3 is TGTGCCAGCAGTTACGTTCTAGCGTCGTACAATGAGCAGTTCTTC. Protein sequence: CASSYVLASYNEQFF.